This TCR beta chain was found in a study of siplizumab effects on memory and regulatory T cells. On the study more broadly: Run as pairs, the mixed lymphocyte reactions received siplizumab at approximately 0.92 ug/mL or no drug.

The study, taken as a whole, reports: Memory cells seemed less diverse than naive T cells, which seemed major alloresponse contributors.

Cells that made up the mixed lymphocyte reaction were cocultured at 37°C for over five days. CDR1 SEHNR and CDR2 FQNEAQ come from the germline V gene (reference sequence). CDR3 length: 14 amino acids. With 4 bases clipped from V and 4 bases from J, the junction kept 6 bases outside the gene matches. Assays were performed on some 9.2 x 10^4 TCR templates per sample. Repertoires were generated with immunoSEQ multiplex PCR, while TCRdb's copy carries only in-frame clones and drops some. The table shows around 8,000 clones, with 35% to 40% occurring only once. About this clone: Its antigen is as yet unknown.

The receptor was derived from a human donor in good health; the cells came from an allogeneic mixed lymphocyte reaction. The sample taken for sequencing was CFSE-low (dividing) CD8+ T cells sorted from an allogeneic mixed lymphocyte reaction. The chain couples TRBV7-9 to TRBJ2-7; 8 bases agree with TRBD1. The CDR3: CASSSGTGSYEQYF. The CDR3 nucleotides read TGTGCCAGCAGCTCCGGGACAGGTAGTTACGAGCAGTACTTC.